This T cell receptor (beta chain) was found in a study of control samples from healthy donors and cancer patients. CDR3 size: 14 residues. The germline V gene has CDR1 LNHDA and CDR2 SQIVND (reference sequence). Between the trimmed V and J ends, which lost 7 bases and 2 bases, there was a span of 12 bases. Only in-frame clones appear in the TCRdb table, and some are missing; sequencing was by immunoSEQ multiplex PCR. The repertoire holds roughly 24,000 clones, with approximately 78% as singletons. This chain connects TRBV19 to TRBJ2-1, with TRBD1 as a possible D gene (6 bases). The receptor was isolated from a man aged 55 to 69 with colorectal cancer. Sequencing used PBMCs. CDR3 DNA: TGTGCCAGTATTGATGAGGGGGCCTACAATGAGCAGTTCTTC. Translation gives CASIDEGAYNEQFF.